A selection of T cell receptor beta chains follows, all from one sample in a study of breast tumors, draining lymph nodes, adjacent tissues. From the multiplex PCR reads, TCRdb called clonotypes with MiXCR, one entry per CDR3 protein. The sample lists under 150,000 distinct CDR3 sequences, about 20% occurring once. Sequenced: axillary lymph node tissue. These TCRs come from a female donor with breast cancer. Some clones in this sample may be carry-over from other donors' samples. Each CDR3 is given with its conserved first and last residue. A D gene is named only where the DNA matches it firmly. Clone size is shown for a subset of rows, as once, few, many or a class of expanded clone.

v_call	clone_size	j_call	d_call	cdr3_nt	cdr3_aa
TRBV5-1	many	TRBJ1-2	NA	TGCGCCAGCAGCTTGGAGGCCGGAGGGGGCTACACCTTC	CASSLEAGGGYTF
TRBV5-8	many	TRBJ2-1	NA	TGTGCCAGCAGCTTATATGGGAGTATATCCTACAATGAGCAGTTCTTC	CASSLYGSISYNEQFF
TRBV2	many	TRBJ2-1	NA	TGTGCCAGCAGGATGTGGGGAGGTGGCGGGGGCCAACTCAATGAGCAGTTCTTC	CASRMWGGGGGQLNEQFF
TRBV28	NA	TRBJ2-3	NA	TGTGCCAGCAGCGACGGGAGAGGAACAGATACGCAGTATTTT	CASSDGRGTDTQYF
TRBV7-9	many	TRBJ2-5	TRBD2	TGTGCCAGTCGGGGACTAGCGGGCCTTGGTGAGACCCAGTACTTC	CASRGLAGLGETQYF
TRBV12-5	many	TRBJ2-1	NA	TGTGCTAGTGGATCAGGGTACTACAATGAGCAGTTCTTC	CASGSGYYNEQFF
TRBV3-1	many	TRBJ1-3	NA	TGTGCCAGCAGCCAAACCCCGGGAAACACCATATATTTT	CASSQTPGNTIYF
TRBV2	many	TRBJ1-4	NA	TGTGCCAGCAGTGGCAGGGCCGTTAATGAAAAACTGTTTTTT	CASSGRAVNEKLFF
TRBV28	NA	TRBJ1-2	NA	TGTGCCAGCAGTTTCCCATGGGGCTATGGCTACACCTTC	CASSFPWGYGYTF
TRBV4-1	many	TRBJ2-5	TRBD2	TGCGCCAGCAGCCAAGGGTTAGCGGGAGATCGTGCTGGGACCCAGTACTTC	CASSQGLAGDRAGTQYF
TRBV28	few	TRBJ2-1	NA	TGTGCCAGCAGTGGGGACTTTTACAATGAGCAGTTCTTC	CASSGDFYNEQFF
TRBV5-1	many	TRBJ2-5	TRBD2	TGCGCCAGCAGCTGGGGGACTAGCGAAGAGACCCAGTACTTC	CASSWGTSEETQYF
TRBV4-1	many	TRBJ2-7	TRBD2	TGCGCCAGCAGCCAAATAACCGGGACTAGCGGGATCCACGAGCAGTACTTC	CASSQITGTSGIHEQYF
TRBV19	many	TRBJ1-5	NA	TGTGCCAGTAGTATAGGCCAGGGCCTAAATCAGCCCCAGCATTTT	CASSIGQGLNQPQHF
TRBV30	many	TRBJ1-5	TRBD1	TGTGCCTGGGGGCTTGGGACAGATCCTTATCAGCCCCAGCATTTT	CAWGLGTDPYQPQHF
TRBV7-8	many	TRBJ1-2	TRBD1	TGTGCCAGCAGCTCCCAGACAGGGACTAACTATGGCTACACCTTC	CASSSQTGTNYGYTF